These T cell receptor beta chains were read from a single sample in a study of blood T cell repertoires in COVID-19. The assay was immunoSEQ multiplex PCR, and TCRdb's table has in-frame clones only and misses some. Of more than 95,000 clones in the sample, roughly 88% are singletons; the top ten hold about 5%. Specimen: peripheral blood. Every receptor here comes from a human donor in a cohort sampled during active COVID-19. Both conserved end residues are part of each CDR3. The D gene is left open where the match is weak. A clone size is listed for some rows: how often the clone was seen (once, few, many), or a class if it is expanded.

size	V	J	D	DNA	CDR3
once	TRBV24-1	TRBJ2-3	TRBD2	TGTGCCACCAGTGATTGGCTCGGGGGGGATACAGATACGCAGTATTTT	CATSDWLGGDTDTQYF
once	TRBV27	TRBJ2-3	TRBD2	TGTGCCAGCAGTTTGTTAGCGGGAGTGTACGATACGCAGTATTTT	CASSLLAGVYDTQYF
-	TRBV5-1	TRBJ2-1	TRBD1	TGCGCCAGCAGCAATGGACAGGGGGCCTACAATGAGCAGTTCTTC	CASSNGQGAYNEQFF
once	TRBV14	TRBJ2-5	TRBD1	TGTGCCAGCAGCCCTTGGGCGACTTCGGGACAGGGGAAGGAGACCCAGTACTTC	CASSPWATSGQGKETQYF
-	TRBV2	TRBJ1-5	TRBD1	TGTGCCAGCAGTGAGGGACAGGGCTATAGCAATCAGCCCCAGCATTTT	CASSEGQGYSNQPQHF
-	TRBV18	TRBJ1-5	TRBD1	TGTGCCAGCTCACCCGGGACAGGGGGCCCCAGAGATCAGCCCCAGCATTTT	CASSPGTGGPRDQPQHF
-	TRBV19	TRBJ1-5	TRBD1	TGTGCCAGTAGGGACAGGGTTCGGCAGCCCCAGCATTTT	CASRDRVRQPQHF
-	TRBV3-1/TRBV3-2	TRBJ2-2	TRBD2	TGTGCCAGCAGCCAGGGCGGGAGCGGCACCGGGGAGCTGTTTTTT	CASSQGGSGTGELFF
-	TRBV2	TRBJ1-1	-	TGTGCCAGCAGTGTAGACCAACCTGGGAGGACTGAAGCTTTCTTT	CASSVDQPGRTEAFF
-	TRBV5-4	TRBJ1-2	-	TGTGCCAGCAGCTTCCTGGACAGTCACTATGGCTACACCTTC	CASSFLDSHYGYTF
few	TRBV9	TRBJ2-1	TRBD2	TGTGCCAGCAGTGGGACTAATGGTGGCAATGAGCAGTTCTTC	CASSGTNGGNEQFF
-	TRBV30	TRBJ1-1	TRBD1	TGTGCCTGGAAGGACAGGGGGGACACTGAAGCTTTCTTT	CAWKDRGDTEAFF
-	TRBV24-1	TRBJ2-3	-	TGTGCCACCAGTGATCTGGGGGCCGGTAGCCGCACAGATACGCAGTATTTT	CATSDLGAGSRTDTQYF
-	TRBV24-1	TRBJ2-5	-	TGTGCCACCAGTGCCCGCCGGGGAGAGACCCAGTACTTC	CATSARRGETQYF
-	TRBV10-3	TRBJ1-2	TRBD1	TGTGCCATCAGTGCGGACAGGGAGGGCTATGGCTACACCTTC	CAISADREGYGYTF
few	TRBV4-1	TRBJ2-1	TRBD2	TGCGCCAGCAGCCAAGTAGCGGGGAGCTCCTACAATGAGCAGTTCTTC	CASSQVAGSSYNEQFF
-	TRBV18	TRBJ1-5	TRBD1	TGTGCCAGCTCACCCGACAGGGATCAGCCCCAGCATTTT	CASSPDRDQPQHF
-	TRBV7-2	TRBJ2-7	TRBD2	TGTGCCAGCAGCTCCTGGGGGACCGGGACTAGCGCCTACGAGCAGTACTTC	CASSSWGTGTSAYEQYF